Below are 20 T cell receptor beta chains sequenced from a single sample in a study of vaccination and CD4 T cells after COVID-19. Antigens for these TCRs are unknown. Regarding time point: late sampling 161 to 241 days after vaccination in a few convalescent patients. The treatment: approximately 10-day PBMC culture with coronavirus spike peptide pools or control peptides (ViraFEST assay). The Oncomine TCR Beta short-read assay generated sequence data from the DNA of cultured CD4+ T cells. TCRdb analysed the PCR reads with MiXCR anew, one entry per CDR3 protein. The sample gives about 16,000 distinct CDR3 sequences, roughly half of which show up once; 16% is in the top ten. The sample in question was CD4+ T cells from blood, cultured in vitro, obtained about 7 months after SARS-CoV-2 vaccination. These receptors were taken from a human donor who had recovered from COVID-19.

The CDR3 DNA is TGCAGTGCTAGTCTGACTAGCGGGAGGGGGGACGAGCAGTACTTC. It encodes CSASLTSGRGDEQYF. This chain uses TRBV20-1 with TRBJ2-7; 14 positions match TRBD2. Looked up from germline, CDR1 is DFQATT and CDR2 is SNEGSKA (reference sequence). The CDR3 runs to 15 residues. The ends lost 3 bases at V and 5 bases at J; junction bases unmatched: 6.

This clonotype has only a few counts. The chain links TRBV27 to TRBJ1-6; 9 positions agree with TRBD1. From germline, CDR1 is MNHEY and CDR2 SMNVEV (reference sequence). V gave up 5 bases and J gave up 10 bases; unmatched junction bases: 6. CDR3 size: 14 residues. CDR3 nucleotide sequence: TGTGCCAGCAGTCCTCGACAGGGGGGATCACCCCTCCACTTT. Protein sequence: CASSPRQGGSPLHF.

By share, this clonotype counts as medium-sized. This sequence joins TRBV7-9 and TRBJ1-2; D possibly corresponds to TRBD1 (5 bases). Trimming took off 5 bases at V and 9 bases at J, with 16 bases between the two ends. CDR1 and CDR2 (germline): SEHNR, FQNEAQ (reference sequence). The CDR3 has 13 amino acids. DNA for the CDR3: TGTGCCAGCAGCCCCGGGGGGGAGAGGAGCTACACCTTC. Translation gives CASSPGGERSYTF.

By sample share, this clonotype is medium-sized (0.01 to 0.1%). V gene TRBV6-5 combines with J gene TRBJ1-2; D is unresolved. The CDR3 has 12 residues. With 4 bases removed from V and 7 bases from J, the gap between germline ends came to 10 bases. Looked up from germline, CDR1 is MNHEY and CDR2 is SVGAGI. In DNA, the CDR3 is TGTGCCAGCAGTTTACTTTTGTCTGGCTACACCTTC. It translates to CASSLLLSGYTF.

V usage is TRBV6-1 and J usage is TRBJ2-1; the D call may be TRBD1 or TRBD2 (5 bases each). This CDR3 has 14 amino acids. The germline gives CDR1 MNHNS, CDR2 SASEGT. Between the trimmed V and J ends, which lost 6 bases and 6 bases, there was a span of 15 bases. DNA of the CDR3: TGTGCCAGCAGCCTCGTATTGGGGGTCAATGAGCAGTTCTTC. The encoded protein is CASSLVLGVNEQFF.

This sequence joins TRBV20-1 and TRBJ2-1; weak D call: TRBD1 (6 bases). The CDR3 consists of 13 residues. Trimming cost V 6 bases and J 6 bases, with 15 bases left between them. Germline loops: CDR1 DFQATT, CDR2 SNEGSKA (reference sequence). The CDR3 nucleotides are TGCAGTGCATCTTTAGGGACAACCAATGAGCAGTTCTTC. Encoded protein: CSASLGTTNEQFF.

The chain carries TRBV7-2 and TRBJ2-7; 8 bases are a match to TRBD2. There are 13 residues in the CDR3. The junction had 5 bases not matched to a gene; V was cut back by 3 bases and J by 7 bases. Per the germline V gene, CDR1 is SGHTA and CDR2 is FQGNSA. Here the CDR3 reads CASSFIAGREQYF. The CDR3 DNA reads TGTGCCAGCAGCTTCATAGCGGGACGGGAGCAGTACTTC. The full variable domain, its missing parts supplied by reference TRBV7-2 and TRBJ2-7, is GAGVSQSPSNKVTEKGKDVELRCDPISGHTALYWYRQSLGQGLEFLIYFQGNSAPDKSGLPSDRFSAERTGGSVSTLTIQRTQQEDSAVYLCASSFIAGREQYFGPGTRLTVT.

The rearrangement links TRBV20-1 to TRBJ1-2, with D possibly TRBD1 on 5 matching bases. The germline V gene has CDR1 DFQATT and CDR2 SNEGSKA (reference sequence). This CDR3 has 14 amino acids. V lost 6 bases, J lost 1 base, and 15 bases lay in between. CDR3 DNA: TGCAGTGCGGCTCAGGGATTTGGTAACTATGGCTACACCTTC. Amino acid sequence: CSAAQGFGNYGYTF.

The chain employs TRBV24-1 and TRBJ2-7; D is possibly TRBD1 (5 bases). Trimming removed 6 bases from V and 5 bases from J, with 16 bases in between. Germline CDR1 is KGHDR and CDR2 is SFDVKD. This CDR3 is built from 14 residues. The CDR3 loop is CATSSSAGWNEQYF. The CDR3 bases are TGTGCCACCAGTAGTTCTGCAGGGTGGAACGAGCAGTACTTC.

This chain links TRBV20-1 with TRBJ1-5; D is perhaps TRBD1 (6 bases). V lost 1 base and J lost 4, with 23 bases in between. In germline, CDR1 is DFQATT, CDR2 SNEGSKA (reference sequence). The CDR3 runs 18 residues. The CDR3 DNA is TGCAGTGCTAGAGGGAGGGCGGGGGGCGCCCGGAGTAATCAGCCCCAGCATTTT. Encoded protein: CSARGRAGGARSNQPQHF.

This clonotype was found a few times. V gene TRBV15 combines with J gene TRBJ2-3; D is perhaps TRBD1 or TRBD2 (6 bases each). CDR1 is LNHNV and CDR2 is YYDKDF in the germline V gene (reference sequence). V was cut by 1 base and J by 5 bases, with 19 bases left in between. CDR3 length: 17 residues. The CDR3 spells CATSRAIFDGGGDTQYF. The DNA for the CDR3 is TGTGCCACCAGCAGAGCAATCTTCGATGGAGGGGGAGATACGCAGTATTTT.

The genes are TRBV5-4 and TRBJ2-7; D could derive from TRBD1 or TRBD2 (5 bases each). Germline-derived CDR1 and CDR2 are SGHNT and YYREEE (reference sequence). V lost 4 bases, J lost 1 base, and 15 bases lay in between. The CDR3 contains 15 residues. CDR3 sequence reads: CASSVQLGASYEQYF. The CDR3 DNA is TGTGCCAGCAGCGTACAACTAGGGGCATCCTACGAGCAGTACTTC.

This clonotype has only a few counts. V usage is TRBV5-1 and J usage is TRBJ1-6; possibly TRBD1 for D (6 bases). Per the germline V gene, CDR1 is SGHRS and CDR2 is YFSETQ. This CDR3 has 15 amino acids. Trimming took off 6 bases at V and 5 bases at J, with 15 bases between the two ends. In DNA form, the CDR3 reads TGCGCCAGCAAGGGCGGGGGGGGCCATAATTCACCCCTCCACTTT. Its translation is CASKGGGGHNSPLHF.

The V and J genes are TRBV20-1 and TRBJ2-1, with D uncertain. Trimming removed 8 bases from V and 0 bases from J, with 23 bases in between. The CDR3 is 17 amino acids. Germline V lookup: CDR1 DFQATT, CDR2 SNEGSKA (reference sequence). CDR3 nucleotides: TGCAGTCCCCGACCCACCGGGCTACCGAGCTCCTACAATGAGCAGTTCTTC. It encodes CSPRPTGLPSSYNEQFF.

This clonotype was recorded a few times. The genes are TRBV7-2 and TRBJ2-2, with a tentative D call TRBD2 (5 bases). Germline CDR1 reads SGHTA; CDR2 reads FQGNSA. Trimming left V 4 bases short and J 6 bases short, with 15 bases between. CDR3 length: 15 residues. The CDR3 reads CASSSWGARSGELFF. CDR3 coding DNA: TGTGCCAGCAGCTCGTGGGGAGCTAGGTCCGGGGAGCTGTTTTTT.

CDR3 residues: CASSLDSGAGAEQFF. Here the CDR3 DNA reads TGTGCCAGCAGCTTAGATAGCGGAGCTGGGGCTGAGCAGTTCTTC. This sequence joins TRBV7-2 and TRBJ2-1, with D tentatively TRBD2 (6 bases). The CDR3 loop spans 15 amino acids. Germline values: CDR1 SGHTA, CDR2 FQGNSA. Trimming removed 1 base at V and 9 bases at J, with 16 bases between.

This clonotype was seen a few times. The chain links TRBV20-1 to TRBJ2-5; possibly TRBD2 for D (5 bases). The CDR3 consists of 14 residues. V was shortened by 3 bases and J by 4 bases, with 15 bases between the two germline ends. The germline V gene encodes CDR1 DFQATT and CDR2 SNEGSKA (reference sequence). CDR3 sequence reads: CSASISGLRETQYF. In nucleotides, the CDR3 is TGCAGTGCTAGTATCTCGGGGTTAAGAGAGACCCAGTACTTC.

The CDR3 reads CASSRGFGLGTNNEQFF. CDR3 DNA sequence: TGTGCCAGCAGCCGGGGGTTCGGACTAGGGACGAACAATGAGCAGTTCTTC. The chain carries TRBV7-8 and TRBJ2-1; 7 nucleotides agree with TRBD2. This CDR3 is 17 amino acids long. The germline V gene encodes CDR1 SGHVS and CDR2 FQNEAQ. V trimming: 5 bases; J trimming: 5 bases; junction bases outside the gene matches: 15.

The V call is TRBV20-1, the J call TRBJ1-2; 8 bases agree with TRBD1. The CDR3 is 14 amino acids. From germline, CDR1 is DFQATT and CDR2 SNEGSKA (reference sequence). With 4 bases clipped from V and 4 bases from J, the junction kept 8 bases outside the gene matches. The CDR3 here is CSATPGQASYGYTF. The CDR3 region has the DNA TGCAGTGCTACTCCGGGACAGGCCTCCTATGGCTACACCTTC.

The chain employs TRBV7-9 and TRBJ2-1; D is unclear. CDR1 and CDR2 (germline): SEHNR, FQNEAQ (reference sequence). The CDR3 loop spans 12 amino acids. V shed 5 bases and J shed 8 bases, with 10 bases lying between them. The CDR3 nucleotides read TGTGCCAGCAGCATATCATTGGATGAGCAGTTCTTC. Translation: CASSISLDEQFF.